Presented here are 23 T cell receptor beta chains from one specimen sequenced in a study of cytomegalovirus exposure and HLA in healthy donors. The assay was immunoSEQ multiplex PCR, and TCRdb's table has in-frame clones only and misses some. The sample lists 200,000 to 300,000 clones; more than 85% were seen once. Sequencing was performed on PBMCs. Receptors originate from a man in his late teens or twenties in good health and CMV-seropositive.

This clone turned up a few times. The CDR3 here is CASLRGPGLNTEAFF. DNA of the CDR3: TGTGCCAGCTTGCGAGGGCCGGGCTTAAACACTGAAGCTTTCTTT. The V call is TRBV18, the J call TRBJ1-1, with no clear D. Germline CDR1 and CDR2: KGHSH and LQKENI. The CDR3 spans 15 residues. The ends were cut back, 7 bases at V and 2 bases at J, with 17 bases in the middle.

There are a few counts of this clone. The chain recombines TRBV7-3 with TRBJ2-2; 10 bases align to TRBD1. The CDR3 contains 15 residues. V trimming: 5 bases; J trimming: 3 bases; junction bases outside the gene matches: 3. Looked up from germline, CDR1 is SGHTA and CDR2 is FQGTGA. The CDR3 is CASSPGQGYTGELFF. The CDR3 DNA reads as TGTGCCAGCAGCCCGGGACAGGGGTACACCGGGGAGCTGTTTTTT.

The chain uses TRBV30 and TRBJ1-2, with TRBD1 matching over 11 bases. The germline gives CDR1 GTSNPN, CDR2 SVGIG (reference sequence). The CDR3 covers 18 residues. With V trimmed by 6 bases and J by 3 bases, 18 bases remained unmatched. The CDR3 sequence is CACLRKTGTGGKDYGYTF. CDR3 coding DNA: TGTGCCTGCCTACGAAAGACGGGGACAGGGGGTAAAGACTATGGCTACACCTTC.

The chain has TRBV19 and TRBJ1-1; D gene ambiguous. Germline loops: CDR1 LNHDA, CDR2 SQIVND (reference sequence). The CDR3 has 13 amino acids. Trimming cost V 5 bases and J 1 base, with 8 bases left between them. The CDR3 spells CASSQKSNTEAFF. As DNA, the CDR3 is TGTGCCAGTAGTCAGAAGTCGAACACTGAAGCTTTCTTT.

The genes are TRBV6-1 and TRBJ2-2; no clear D gene. The germline V and J ends were trimmed by 6 bases and 8 bases, with 13 bases remaining between them. Per the germline V gene, CDR1 is MNHNS and CDR2 is SASEGT. The length of the CDR3 is 13 residues. CDR3 DNA sequence: TGTGCCAGCAGCGTTGGACGCCAGGGGGAGCTGTTTTTT. This translates into CASSVGRQGELFF.

The genes are TRBV11-2 and TRBJ2-5; TRBD1 aligns across 7 bases. Germline assignment: CDR1 SGHAT and CDR2 FQNNGV. Trimming removed 7 bases from V and 0 bases from J; junction bases left unmatched: 8. The CDR3 has 15 residues. CDR3 in DNA: TGTGCCAGCACCACGGGACAGAAGTACCAAGAGACCCAGTACTTC. Protein: CASTTGQKYQETQYF. Using reference TRBV11-2 and TRBJ2-5 for the parts outside the CDR3, the full variable domain is EAGVAQSPRYKIIEKRQSVAFWCNPISGHATLYWYQQILGQGPKLLIQFQNNGVVDDSQLPKDRFSAERLKGVDSTLKIQPAKLEDSAVYLCASTTGQKYQETQYFGPGTRLLVL.

In this sample, this clone turned up a few times. The CDR3 reads CATSVDRGGYTF. The CDR3 nucleotides read TGTGCCACCAGCGTCGACAGAGGGGGCTACACCTTC. The chain couples TRBV15 to TRBJ1-2; perhaps TRBD1 as D (5 bases). CDR1 is LNHNV and CDR2 is YYDKDF in the germline V gene (reference sequence). The ends were cut back, 5 bases at V and 8 bases at J, with 12 bases in the middle. This CDR3 is 12 amino acids long.

This chain connects TRBV30 to TRBJ2-7; 7 bases agree with TRBD2. The ends lost 2 bases at V and 3 bases at J; junction bases unmatched: 4. Germline V CDR1 and CDR2: GTSNPN, SVGIG (reference sequence). The CDR3 spans 13 residues. The CDR3 DNA is TGTGCCTGGAGTCGCTCTAGCGGCTACGAGCAGTACTTC. Its protein is CAWSRSSGYEQYF. The variable domain in full, completed from reference TRBV30 and TRBJ2-7, reads SQTIHQWPATLVQPVGSPLSLECTVEGTSNPNLYWYRQAAGRGLQLLFYSVGIGQISSEVPQNLSASRPQDRQFILSSKKLLLSDSGFYLCAWSRSSGYEQYFGPGTRLTVT.

The chain employs TRBV11-3 and TRBJ2-3; 8 bases are a match to TRBD2. The V gene's germline CDR1 is SGHNT and CDR2 YENEEA. The CDR3 contains 16 residues. V gave up 1 base and J gave up 3 bases; unmatched junction bases: 6. The chain's CDR3 is CASSLAAGGGTDTQYF. DNA of the CDR3: TGTGCCAGCAGCTTAGCGGCGGGAGGAGGAACAGATACGCAGTATTTT.

CDR3 sequence (DNA): TGCGCCAGCAGTATCACAGGTAGGCCTCAACGCGGTGAAGCTTTCTTT. Encoded protein: CASSITGRPQRGEAFF. J is TRBJ1-1 and V is TRBV5-1; perhaps TRBD1 as D (5 bases). The CDR3 is made up of 16 amino acids. Per the germline V gene, CDR1 is SGHRS and CDR2 is YFSETQ. V was pared by 5 bases and J by 7 bases, with 24 bases between.

This rearrangement joins TRBV2 to TRBJ1-2; 9 bases are shared with TRBD1. The junction had 6 bases not matched to a gene; V was cut back by 2 bases and J by 8 bases. CDR3 length: 14 amino acids. CDR1 and CDR2 from the germline V gene are SNHLY and FYNNEI. DNA of the CDR3: TGTGCCAGCAGTGAAACGGGACAGGGTTCCGGCTACACCTTC. Its translation is CASSETGQGSGYTF.

CDR3 amino acids: CASKYLAGGTYEQYF. Here the CDR3 DNA reads TGTGCCAGCAAGTACTTAGCGGGAGGAACGTACGAGCAGTACTTC. V is TRBV7-8 and J is TRBJ2-7; 10 bases agree with TRBD2. The V and J ends lost 7 bases and 4 bases, in that order; junction bases with no gene match: 10. Germline CDR1 SGHVS, CDR2 FQNEAQ. The CDR3 totals 15 residues.

V gene TRBV5-1 combines with J gene TRBJ1-4; weak D call: TRBD1 (6 bases). CDR3 length: 14 residues. V lost 0 bases and J 8 bases, leaving 11 bases between the germline ends. Germline V gene lookup returns CDR1 SGHRS and CDR2 YFSETQ. CDR3 residues: CASSLGQEREKLFF. Here the CDR3 DNA reads TGCGCCAGCAGCTTGGGACAGGAGAGGGAAAAACTGTTTTTT.

The V gene is TRBV7-9, the J gene TRBJ2-7; D is unresolved. Germline lookup yields CDR1 SEHNR and CDR2 FQNEAQ (reference sequence). Trimming removed 0 bases from V and 1 base from J, with 4 bases in between. The CDR3 runs 13 residues. The chain's CDR3 is CASSLANSYEQYF. CDR3 sequence (DNA): TGTGCCAGCAGCTTAGCGAATTCCTACGAGCAGTACTTC.

V and J are TRBV19 and TRBJ1-1, with a possible D match to TRBD1 (5 bases). The V end lost 7 bases, the J end lost 4 bases, and 10 bases lay between the germline ends. The CDR3 has 12 residues. CDR1 is LNHDA, CDR2 SQIVND, per germline (reference sequence). The CDR3 protein is CASIGGVTEAFF. The CDR3, as DNA: TGTGCCAGTATCGGGGGGGTCACTGAAGCTTTCTTT.

This clone was seen more than once but under ten times. The chain employs TRBV5-4 and TRBJ2-7; possible D gene TRBD2, 7 bases. Germline CDR1 and CDR2: SGHNT and YYREEE (reference sequence). The CDR3 is 17 amino acids. V dropped 2 bases and J dropped 3 bases, with 21 bases sitting between them. The CDR3 nucleotides read TGTGCCAGCAGCTTCGGGGGGCGCAGTGTCTCCTACTACGAGCAGTACTTC. It specifies CASSFGGRSVSYYEQYF.

This clone was detected once. Other DNA sequences in the same sample also yield this CDR3. This chain connects TRBV20-1 to TRBJ1-2; D may be TRBD1 (5 bases). CDR1 is DFQATT, CDR2 SNEGSKA, per germline (reference sequence). V was pared by 3 bases and J by 8 bases, with 7 bases between. CDR3 length: 10 amino acids. CDR3 loop: CSAREGGYTF. The CDR3 nucleotides read TGCAGTGCTAGGGAGGGGGGCTACACCTTC.

This clone was recorded only once. The chain combines TRBV7-9 with TRBJ1-1; unclear D gene. Trimming removed 0 bases at V and 2 bases at J, with 13 bases between. CDR3 length: 16 residues. Germline CDR1 SEHNR, CDR2 FQNEAQ (reference sequence). The CDR3 DNA is TGTGCCAGCAGCTTAGCTCGCCAGGAGCTTAACACTGAAGCTTTCTTT. Translating gives CASSLARQELNTEAFF. Full variable domain (outside the CDR3, taken from reference TRBV7-9 and TRBJ1-1): DTGVSQNPRHKITKRGQNVTFRCDPISEHNRLYWYRQTLGQGPEFLTYFQNEAQLEKSRLLSDRFSAERPKGSFSTLEIQRTEQGDSAMYLCASSLARQELNTEAFFGQGTRLTVV.

The chain has TRBV2 and TRBJ2-7, with D possibly matching TRBD2 (5 bases). V was shortened by 10 bases and J by 1 base, with 20 bases between the two germline ends. Germline values: CDR1 SNHLY, CDR2 FYNNEI. This CDR3 contains 15 residues. CDR3 coding DNA: TGTGCCACCACCGCCATTAGCGAGCTTTCCTACGAGCAGTACTTC. Encoded protein: CATTAISELSYEQYF.

The chain has TRBV7-8 and TRBJ2-1; no definite D call. This CDR3 spans 16 amino acids. The V end lost 2 bases, the J end lost 10 bases, and 21 bases lay between the germline ends. Germline CDR1 and CDR2: SGHVS and FQNEAQ. The CDR3 nucleotides read TGTGCCAGCAGCTTAACCCGGACGGCCTCTATAGAGGAGCAGTTCTTC. This gives the protein CASSLTRTASIEEQFF.

The V and J genes are TRBV6-1 and TRBJ1-5; no clear D. Germline V gene sequence: CDR1 MNHNS, CDR2 SASEGT. The CDR3 contains 13 residues. Trimming cost V 2 bases and J 3 bases, with 5 bases left between them. DNA for the CDR3: TGTGCCAGCAGTGAAACACACAATCAGCCCCAGCATTTT. It codes for CASSETHNQPQHF.

This clone has more than one count but fewer than ten. V gene TRBV7-8 combines with J gene TRBJ1-2; D is unclear. The germline gives CDR1 SGHVS, CDR2 FQNEAQ. The CDR3 is made up of 13 amino acids. The germline V and J ends were trimmed by 1 base and 2 bases, with 5 bases remaining between them. The CDR3 bases are TGTGCCAGCAGCTTAGTAGAAAACTATGGCTACACCTTC. Its translation: CASSLVENYGYTF.

The rearrangement links TRBV5-6 to TRBJ2-6, with D possibly TRBD2 on 6 matching bases. CDR3 length: 17 residues. The V gene's germline CDR1 is SGHDT and CDR2 YYEEEE. Trimming cost V 2 bases and J 5 bases, with 17 bases left between them. CDR3 DNA sequence: TGTGCCAGCAGCTTAGGAGGGGAAGTCGGCTGGGCCAACGTCCTGACTTTC. This gives the protein CASSLGGEVGWANVLTF.